This paragraph reports one TCR beta chain. This clonotype was counted many times. Its antigen remains unidentified. No much larger clone exists at a distance of one base, and base qualities are not known. The reads were generated on an Illumina MiSeq. The peripheral T cell repertoire was profiled for human TCRbeta genes. Concerning the study's data processing: Beta-binomial modelling was used to test for differences in clonotype abundance while accounting for variability over time. Expanded clonotypes were checked against the ImmuneCODE reference database of SARS-CoV-2-associated TCRs and mapped to regions of the viral genome. Additional repertoire analyses were carried out for TRBV gene usage, CDR3 length, CDR3 amino acid overlap between time points, clonotype abundance distributions and Jaccard similarity. TCRdb reprocessing: public reads trimmed at Q25 with fastp, clones called with MiXCR, in-frame beta chains kept. Records with the same CDR3 protein are collapsed into one entry carrying the most frequent genes and DNA. The V and J calls reflect TCRdb's pipeline rather than the authors' work. The sample data list 200,000 to 300,000 distinct CDR3 sequences, and under 35% of these were observed just once. Nearly 7.5% of the sample is held by the ten biggest clonotypes.

The CDR3 runs 15 amino acids, cysteine and phenylalanine included. Only the CDR3 region is kept as DNA, spanning 45 bases read in frame from base 1. From a lookup of the germline V gene, CDR1 and CDR2 are MDHEN and SYDVKM. Ends trimmed: V by 8 bases, J by 3 bases; bases unmatched to a gene: 11. The data belong to a study of kidney transplant recipient with SARS-CoV-2 infection listed by TCRdb under 2021. The time point label, as the study defines it: pre-pandemic baseline sample and day 111 after first positive SARS-CoV-2 test. In this chain, TRBV28 is recombined with TRBJ2-7; the central 9 bases match TRBD1. The TCR was taken from a young adult male patient who had COVID-19 and was a kidney transplant recipient. In transplant recipients, some T cells may be of donor rather than host origin. The sample here was a blood sample, taken at baseline and between days 110 and 120 from a kidney transplant recipient. In nucleotide form, the sequence is TGTGCCAGCCGCCCCCAGGGACAGGGCATCTACGAGCAGTACTTC. This codes for CASRPQGQGIYEQYF.